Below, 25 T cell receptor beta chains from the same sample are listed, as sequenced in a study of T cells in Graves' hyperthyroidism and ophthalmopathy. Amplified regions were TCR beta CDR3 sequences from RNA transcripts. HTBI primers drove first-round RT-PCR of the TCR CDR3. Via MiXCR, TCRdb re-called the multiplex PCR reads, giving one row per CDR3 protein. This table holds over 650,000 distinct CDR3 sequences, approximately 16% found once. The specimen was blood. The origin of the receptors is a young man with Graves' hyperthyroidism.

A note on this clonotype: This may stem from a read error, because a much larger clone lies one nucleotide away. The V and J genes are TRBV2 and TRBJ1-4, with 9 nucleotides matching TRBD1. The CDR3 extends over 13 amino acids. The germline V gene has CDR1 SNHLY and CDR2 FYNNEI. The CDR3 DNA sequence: TGTACCAACTTGGACAGGGGTGGCGAAAAACTGTTTTTT. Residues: CTNLDRGGEKLFF.

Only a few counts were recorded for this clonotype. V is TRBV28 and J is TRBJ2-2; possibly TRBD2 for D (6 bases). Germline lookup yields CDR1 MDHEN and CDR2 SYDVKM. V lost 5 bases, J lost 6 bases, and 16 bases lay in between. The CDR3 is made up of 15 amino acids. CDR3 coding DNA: TGTGCCAGCAGTCCTCACAGGAGGGGAGCCGGGGAGCTGTTTTTT. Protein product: CASSPHRRGAGELFF.

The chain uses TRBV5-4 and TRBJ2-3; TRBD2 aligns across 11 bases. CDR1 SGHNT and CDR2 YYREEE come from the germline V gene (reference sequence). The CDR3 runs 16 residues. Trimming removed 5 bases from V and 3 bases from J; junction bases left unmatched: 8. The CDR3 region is CASSSTSGGGTDTQYF. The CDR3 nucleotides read TGTGCCAGCAGTTCTACTAGCGGGGGCGGGACAGATACGCAGTATTTT.

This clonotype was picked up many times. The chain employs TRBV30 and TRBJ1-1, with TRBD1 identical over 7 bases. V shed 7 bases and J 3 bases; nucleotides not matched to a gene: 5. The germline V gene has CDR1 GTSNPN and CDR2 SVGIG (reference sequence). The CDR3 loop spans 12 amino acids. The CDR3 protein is CASQGDYTEAFF. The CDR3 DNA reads TGTGCCTCCCAGGGGGATTACACTGAAGCTTTCTTT. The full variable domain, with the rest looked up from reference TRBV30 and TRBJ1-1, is SQTIHQWPATLVQPVGSPLSLECTVEGTSNPNLYWYRQAAGRGLQLLFYSVGIGQISSEVPQNLSASRPQDRQFILSSKKLLLSDSGFYLCASQGDYTEAFFGQGTRLTVV.

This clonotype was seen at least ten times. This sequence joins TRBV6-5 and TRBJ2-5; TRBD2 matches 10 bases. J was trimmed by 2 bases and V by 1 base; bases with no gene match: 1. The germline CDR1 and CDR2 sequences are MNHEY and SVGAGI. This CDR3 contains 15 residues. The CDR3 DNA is TGTGCCAGCAGTTACTTACTAGCGGGGCAAGAGACCCAGTACTTC. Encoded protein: CASSYLLAGQETQYF.

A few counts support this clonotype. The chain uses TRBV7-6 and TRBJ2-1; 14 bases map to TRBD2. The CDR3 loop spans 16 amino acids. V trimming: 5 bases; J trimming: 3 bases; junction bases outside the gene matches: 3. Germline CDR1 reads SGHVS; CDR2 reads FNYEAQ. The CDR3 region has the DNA TGTGCCAGCAGCGGGACTAGCGGGGGTTTCTACAATGAGCAGTTCTTC. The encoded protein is CASSGTSGGFYNEQFF.

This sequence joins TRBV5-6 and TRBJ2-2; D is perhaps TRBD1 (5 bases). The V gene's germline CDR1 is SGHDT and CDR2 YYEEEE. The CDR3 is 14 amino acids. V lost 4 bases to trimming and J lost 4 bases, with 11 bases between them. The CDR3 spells CASSGWGLTGELFF. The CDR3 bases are TGTGCCAGCAGCGGCTGGGGCCTCACCGGGGAGCTGTTTTTT.

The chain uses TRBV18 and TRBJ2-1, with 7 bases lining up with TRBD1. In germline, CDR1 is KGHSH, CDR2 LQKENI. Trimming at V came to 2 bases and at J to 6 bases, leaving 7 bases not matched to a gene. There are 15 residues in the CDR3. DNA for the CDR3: TGTGCCAGCTCACCAACAGGGGTTGGGACCAATGAGCAGTTCTTC. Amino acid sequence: CASSPTGVGTNEQFF.

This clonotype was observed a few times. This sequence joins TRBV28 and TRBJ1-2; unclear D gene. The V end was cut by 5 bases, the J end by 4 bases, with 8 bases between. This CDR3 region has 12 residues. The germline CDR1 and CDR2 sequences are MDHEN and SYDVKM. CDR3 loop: CASSLAPYGYTF. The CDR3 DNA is TGTGCCAGCAGTCTCGCTCCCTATGGCTACACCTTC.

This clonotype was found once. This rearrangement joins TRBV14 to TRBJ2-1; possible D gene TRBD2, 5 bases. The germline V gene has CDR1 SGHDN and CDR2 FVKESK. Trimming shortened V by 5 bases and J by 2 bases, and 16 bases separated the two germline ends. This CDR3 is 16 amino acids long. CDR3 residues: CASSDQKRRTYNEQFF. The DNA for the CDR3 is TGTGCCAGCAGCGATCAGAAGCGGAGAACCTACAATGAGCAGTTCTTC.

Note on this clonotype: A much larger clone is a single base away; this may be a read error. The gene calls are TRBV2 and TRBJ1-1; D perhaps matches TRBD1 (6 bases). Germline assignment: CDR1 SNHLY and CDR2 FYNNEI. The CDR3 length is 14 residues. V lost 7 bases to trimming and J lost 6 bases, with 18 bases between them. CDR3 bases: TGTGCCAGCATTGAGGGTAGGGGGACCGCTGAAGCTTTCTTT. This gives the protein CASIEGRGTAEAFF.

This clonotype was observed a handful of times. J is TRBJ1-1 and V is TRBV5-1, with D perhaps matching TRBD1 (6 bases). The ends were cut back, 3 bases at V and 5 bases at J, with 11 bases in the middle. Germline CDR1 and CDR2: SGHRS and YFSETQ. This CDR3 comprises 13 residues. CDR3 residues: CASSWDTVTEAFF. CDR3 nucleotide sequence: TGCGCCAGCAGCTGGGACACGGTTACTGAAGCTTTCTTT.

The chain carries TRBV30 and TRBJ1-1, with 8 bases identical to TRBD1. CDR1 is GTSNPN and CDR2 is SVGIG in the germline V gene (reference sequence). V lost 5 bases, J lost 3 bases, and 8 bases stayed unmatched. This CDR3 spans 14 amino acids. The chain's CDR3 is CAWGQGYGDTEAFF. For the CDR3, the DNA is TGTGCCTGGGGACAGGGTTACGGGGACACTGAAGCTTTCTTT.

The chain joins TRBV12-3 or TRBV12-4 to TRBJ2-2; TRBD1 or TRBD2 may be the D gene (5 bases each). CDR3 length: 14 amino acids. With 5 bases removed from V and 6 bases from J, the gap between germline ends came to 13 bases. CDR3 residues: CASSEALGAGELFF. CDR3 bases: TGTGCCAGCAGTGAGGCACTAGGGGCCGGGGAGCTGTTTTTT.

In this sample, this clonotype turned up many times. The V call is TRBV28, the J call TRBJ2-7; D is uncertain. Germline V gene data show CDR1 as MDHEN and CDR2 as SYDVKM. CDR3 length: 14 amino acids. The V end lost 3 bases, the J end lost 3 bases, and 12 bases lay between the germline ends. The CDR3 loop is CASSFKPSSYEQYF. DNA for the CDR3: TGTGCCAGCAGTTTCAAGCCATCTAGCTACGAGCAGTACTTC.

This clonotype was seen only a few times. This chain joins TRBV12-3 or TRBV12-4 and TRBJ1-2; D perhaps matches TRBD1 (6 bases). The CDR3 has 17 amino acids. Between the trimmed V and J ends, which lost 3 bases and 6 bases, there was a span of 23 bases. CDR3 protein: CASSFPPMHIQGDGYTF. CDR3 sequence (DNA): TGTGCCAGCAGTTTTCCCCCTATGCATATACAGGGTGATGGCTACACCTTC.

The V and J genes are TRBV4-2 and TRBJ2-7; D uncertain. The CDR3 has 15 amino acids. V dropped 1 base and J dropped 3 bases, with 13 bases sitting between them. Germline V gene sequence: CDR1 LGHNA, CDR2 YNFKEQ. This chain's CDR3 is CASSQASDSYYEQYF. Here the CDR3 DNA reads TGTGCCAGCAGCCAAGCCTCTGACTCCTACTACGAGCAGTACTTC.

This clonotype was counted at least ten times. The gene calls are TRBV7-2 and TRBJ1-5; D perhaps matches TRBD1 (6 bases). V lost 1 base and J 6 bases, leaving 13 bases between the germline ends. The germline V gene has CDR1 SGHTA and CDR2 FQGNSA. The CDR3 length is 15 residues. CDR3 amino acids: CASSLVQGRGQPQHF. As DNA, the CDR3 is TGTGCCAGCAGCTTAGTCCAGGGGAGAGGTCAGCCCCAGCATTTT.

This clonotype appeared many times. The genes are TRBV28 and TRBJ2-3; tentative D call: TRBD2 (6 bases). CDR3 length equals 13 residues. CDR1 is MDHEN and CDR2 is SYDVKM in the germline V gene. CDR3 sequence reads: CVTRDWGSGTQYF. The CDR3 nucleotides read TGTGTCACGCGGGACTGGGGTTCTGGTACGCAGTATTTT.

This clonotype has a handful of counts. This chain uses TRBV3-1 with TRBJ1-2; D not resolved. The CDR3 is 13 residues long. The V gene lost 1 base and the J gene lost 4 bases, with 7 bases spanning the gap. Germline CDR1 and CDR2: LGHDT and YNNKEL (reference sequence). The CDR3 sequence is CASSQAEAYGYTF. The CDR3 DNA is TGTGCCAGCAGCCAAGCGGAAGCCTATGGCTACACCTTC.

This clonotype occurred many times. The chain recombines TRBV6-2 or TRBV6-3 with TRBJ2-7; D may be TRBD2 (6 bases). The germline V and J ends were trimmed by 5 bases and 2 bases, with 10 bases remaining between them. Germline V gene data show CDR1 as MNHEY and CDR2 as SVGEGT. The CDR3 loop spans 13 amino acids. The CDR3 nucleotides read TGTGCCAGCAGTACGGGCGGGACCTACGAGCAGTACTTC. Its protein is CASSTGGTYEQYF.

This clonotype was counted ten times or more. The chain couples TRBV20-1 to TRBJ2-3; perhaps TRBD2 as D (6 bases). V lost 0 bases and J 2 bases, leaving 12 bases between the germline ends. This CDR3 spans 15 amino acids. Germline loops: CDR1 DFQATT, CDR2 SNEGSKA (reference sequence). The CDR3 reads CSAREWRDPTDTQYF. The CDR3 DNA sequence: TGCAGTGCTAGAGAGTGGAGGGATCCCACAGATACGCAGTATTTT.

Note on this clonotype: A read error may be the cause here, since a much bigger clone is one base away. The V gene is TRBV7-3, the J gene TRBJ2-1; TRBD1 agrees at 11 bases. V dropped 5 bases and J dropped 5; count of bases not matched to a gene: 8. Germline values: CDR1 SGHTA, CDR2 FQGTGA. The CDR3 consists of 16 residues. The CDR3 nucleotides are TGTGCCAGCAGCCGCACCCGGGACAGGGGGGACAATGAGCAGTTCTTC. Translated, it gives CASSRTRDRGDNEQFF.

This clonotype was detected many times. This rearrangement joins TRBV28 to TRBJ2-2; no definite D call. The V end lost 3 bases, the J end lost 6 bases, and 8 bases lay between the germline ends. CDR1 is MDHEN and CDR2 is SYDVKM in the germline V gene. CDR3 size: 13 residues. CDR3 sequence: CASSFLEAGELFF. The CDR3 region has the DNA TGTGCCAGCAGTTTCCTCGAGGCCGGGGAGCTGTTTTTT.

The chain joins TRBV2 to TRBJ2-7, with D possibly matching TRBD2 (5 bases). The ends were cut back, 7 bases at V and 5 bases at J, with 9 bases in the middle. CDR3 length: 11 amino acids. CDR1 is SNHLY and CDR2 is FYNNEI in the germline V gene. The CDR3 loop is CASIREHEQYF. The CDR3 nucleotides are TGTGCCAGCATTAGGGAGCACGAGCAGTACTTC.